Following are 6 T cell receptor beta chains from one sample sequenced in a study of T-cell reconstitution after alpha-beta-depleted transplantation in children. Unique molecular identifiers were used to barcode this TCRbeta library. TCRdb re-called the PCR reads with MiXCR, one entry per CDR3 protein. The table has some 240,000 distinct CDR3 sequences, about 11% seen once. Sequences were derived from PBMCs from the stem cell graft donor, sampled from the stem cell graft. The source of these receptors is a human donor who donated a stem cell graft to a child with acute lymphoblastic leukemia.

There are many counts of this clonotype. The chain has TRBV20-1 and TRBJ1-4; maybe TRBD1 (5 bases). Germline CDR1 and CDR2: DFQATT and SNEGSKA (reference sequence). The CDR3 has 13 amino acids. V lost 3 bases and J 4 bases, leaving 9 bases between the germline ends. The CDR3 nucleotides are TGCAGTGCTAGGGGGCAGAATAATGAAAAACTGTTTTTT. Amino acid sequence: CSARGQNNEKLFF.

This clonotype was recorded many times. The V gene is TRBV2, the J gene TRBJ1-1, with D perhaps matching TRBD1 (5 bases). This CDR3 has 12 residues. Germline loops: CDR1 SNHLY, CDR2 FYNNEI. Trimming took 7 bases from V and 4 from J, leaving 10 bases between them. CDR3 DNA sequence: TGTGCCAGCATCGTAGGGGTCACTGAAGCTTTCTTT. This gives the protein CASIVGVTEAFF.

This clonotype was picked up many times. This chain uses TRBV5-1 with TRBJ2-1; D unclear. CDR1 SGHRS and CDR2 YFSETQ come from the germline V gene. The CDR3 runs to 12 residues. V shed 5 bases and J shed 4 bases, with 7 bases lying between them. In nucleotides, the CDR3 is TGCGCCAGCAGGACTGGATACAATGAGCAGTTCTTC. It yields the protein CASRTGYNEQFF. Variable domain in full (rest from reference TRBV5-1 and TRBJ2-1): KAGVTQTPRYLIKTRGQQVTLSCSPISGHRSVSWYQQTPGQGLQFLFEYFSETQRNKGNFPGRFSGRQFSNSRSEMNVSTLELGDSALYLCASRTGYNEQFFGPGTRLTVL.

This clonotype was found many times. The genes are TRBV20-1 and TRBJ2-1, with D possibly TRBD2 on 5 matching bases. The CDR3 extends over 14 amino acids. Trimming left V 0 bases short and J 4 bases short, with 10 bases between. Germline V CDR1 and CDR2: DFQATT, SNEGSKA (reference sequence). The CDR3 nucleotides read TGCAGTGCTAGAGACGCTAGCTCTTACAATGAGCAGTTCTTC. Encoded protein: CSARDASSYNEQFF.

This chain joins TRBV19 and TRBJ2-6; 9 bases agree with TRBD1. The CDR3 runs 17 residues. Germline V gives CDR1 LNHDA, CDR2 SQIVND (reference sequence). Trimming at V came to 3 bases and at J to 7 bases, leaving 10 bases not matched to a gene. CDR3: CASSIGTGSLRANVLTF. In DNA, the CDR3 is TGTGCCAGTAGTATCGGGACAGGGTCGTTGCGAGCCAACGTCCTGACTTTC.

V gene TRBV27 combines with J gene TRBJ2-7; D possibly corresponds to TRBD2 (7 bases). The CDR3 is 15 amino acids. Germline V CDR1 and CDR2: MNHEY, SMNVEV (reference sequence). V gave up 6 bases and J gave up 7 bases, with 22 bases separating them. The DNA for the CDR3 is TGTGCCAGCAGCCAAACGGGGGGCCCCGAAGGGGAGCAGTACTTC. Its translation: CASSQTGGPEGEQYF.